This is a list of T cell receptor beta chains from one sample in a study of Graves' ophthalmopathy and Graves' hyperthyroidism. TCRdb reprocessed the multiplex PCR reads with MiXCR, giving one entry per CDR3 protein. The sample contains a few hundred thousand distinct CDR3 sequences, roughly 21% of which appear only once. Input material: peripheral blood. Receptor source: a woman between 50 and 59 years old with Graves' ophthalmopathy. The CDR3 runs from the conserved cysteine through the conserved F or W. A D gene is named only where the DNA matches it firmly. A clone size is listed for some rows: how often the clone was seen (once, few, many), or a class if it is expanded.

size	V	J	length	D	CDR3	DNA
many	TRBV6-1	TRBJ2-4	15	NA	CASSEAPGARVIQYF	TGTGCCAGCAGTGAAGCGCCGGGGGCGCGAGTCATTCAGTACTTC
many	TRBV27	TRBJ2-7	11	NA	CASSLGHEQYF	TGTGCCAGCAGTTTAGGCCACGAGCAGTACTTC
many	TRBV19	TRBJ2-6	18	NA	CASSIRAGPVMGANVLTF	TGTGCCAGTAGTATTCGGGCAGGCCCAGTTATGGGGGCCAACGTCCTGACTTTC
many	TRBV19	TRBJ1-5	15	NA	CASTLLPGGNQPQHF	TGTGCCAGTACCCTCCTTCCGGGGGGTAATCAGCCCCAGCATTTT
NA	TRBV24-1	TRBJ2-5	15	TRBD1	CATSEPGQGRETQYF	TGTGCCACCAGTGAACCGGGACAGGGTCGAGAGACCCAGTACTTC
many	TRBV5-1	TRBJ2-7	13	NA	CASSRDGPYEQYF	TGCGCCAGCAGCCGGGACGGTCCCTACGAGCAGTACTTC
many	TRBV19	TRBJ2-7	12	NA	CASSRARDEQYF	TGTGCCAGTAGTCGGGCCAGGGACGAGCAGTACTTC
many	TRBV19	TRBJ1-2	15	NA	CASSIEPGQNYGYTF	TGTGCCAGTAGTATAGAACCCGGACAGAACTATGGCTACACCTTC
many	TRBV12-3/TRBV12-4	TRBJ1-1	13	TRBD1	CASSPGQGTEAFF	TGTGCCAGCAGTCCCGGACAGGGCACTGAAGCTTTCTTT
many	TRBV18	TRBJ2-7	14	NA	CASSPFGNSYEQYF	TGTGCCAGCTCACCGTTCGGTAACAGCTACGAGCAGTACTTC
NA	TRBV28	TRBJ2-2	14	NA	CASSQGTNTGELFF	TGTGCCAGCAGCCAAGGGACTAACACCGGGGAGCTGTTTTTT
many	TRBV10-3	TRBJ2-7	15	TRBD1	CAIQSSGTGGGEQYF	TGTGCCATCCAATCCTCCGGGACAGGGGGAGGAGAGCAGTACTTC
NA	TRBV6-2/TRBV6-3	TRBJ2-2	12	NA	CASTQGPGELFF	TGTGCCAGCACCCAAGGCCCCGGGGAGCTGTTTTTT
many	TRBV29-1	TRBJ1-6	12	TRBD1	CSVRQGDSPLHF	TGCAGCGTAAGACAGGGAGACTCACCCCTCCACTTT
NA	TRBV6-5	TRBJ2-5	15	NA	CASSYQPQGGETQYF	TGTGCCAGCAGTTATCAGCCTCAGGGGGGAGAGACCCAGTACTTC
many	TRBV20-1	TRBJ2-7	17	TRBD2	CSARGLADNSNPYEQYF	TGCAGTGCTAGAGGACTAGCGGACAACTCCAACCCTTACGAGCAGTACTTC
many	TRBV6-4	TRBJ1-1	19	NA	CASRITSSHDRAGEKEAFF	TGTGCCAGCAGGATAACTTCTTCCCACGACCGGGCAGGGGAAAAAGAAGCTTTCTTT
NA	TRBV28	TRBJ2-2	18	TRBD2	CASSWWEGRFSSNGELFF	TGTGCCAGCAGTTGGTGGGAGGGCCGCTTCTCGTCTAACGGGGAGCTGTTTTTT
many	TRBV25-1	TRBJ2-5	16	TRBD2	CASSDVPAGVQETQYF	TGTGCCAGCAGTGATGTCCCAGCGGGAGTTCAAGAGACCCAGTACTTC
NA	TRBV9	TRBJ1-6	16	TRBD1	CASSVAPTGDVSPLHF	TGTGCCAGCAGCGTAGCTCCTACAGGGGATGTCTCACCCCTCCACTTT
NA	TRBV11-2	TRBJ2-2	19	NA	CASSFRWLTQTTNTGELFF	TGTGCCAGCAGCTTTCGTTGGCTGACCCAAACTACGAACACCGGGGAGCTGTTTTTT
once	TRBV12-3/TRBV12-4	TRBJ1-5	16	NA	CASSFRGHLPDQPQHF	TGTGCCAGCAGTTTTAGGGGACACTTACCCGATCAGCCCCAGCATTTT
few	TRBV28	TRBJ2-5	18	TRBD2	CASSIGRTSGGRGETQYF	TGTGCCAGCAGTATTGGACGGACTAGCGGGGGGAGGGGTGAGACCCAGTACTTC